The clone carrying this T cell receptor (beta chain) was recorded only once. The antigen is undetermined. This sequence may be a read error, since a much larger clone differs from it by one base. This entry is derived from a study of Graves' ophthalmopathy and Graves' hyperthyroidism. Study in general: Peripheral blood was obtained at first diagnosis, ahead of any treatment. Study conclusions and caveats: Ophthalmopathy cases were distinguished from stable hyperthyroidism by a 13-signature model, reaching approximately 88% sensitivity and around 83% specificity. In predicting ophthalmopathy progression, the model reached approximately 71% sensitivity and 72% to 85% specificity.

The CDR3 is 13 amino acids. CDR1 and CDR2 (germline): LGHNA, YNFKEQ. V was shortened by 3 bases and J by 0 bases, with 5 bases between the two germline ends. Amplification targeted the TCR beta CDR3 regions, with RNA transcripts as the source material. Scientists carried out first-round RT-PCR using HTBI primers and then a second-round multiplex PCR. TCRdb itself ran the multiplex PCR reads through MiXCR, one entry per CDR3 protein. Of under 800,000 distinct CDR3 sequences detected, about a fifth appear once; the ten largest clones hold approximately 7%. Enrolled hyperthyroidism patients had a new diagnosis, a duration under 2 months, and an age of 18 to 65.

Sequencing was done on a sample of peripheral blood. The TCR sequence derives from a young woman with stable Graves' hyperthyroidism. Some clones in this sample may be carry-over from other donors' samples. This rearrangement joins TRBV4-2 to TRBJ1-2, with D unclear. For the CDR3, the DNA is TGTGCCAGCAGCCATGACACTAACTATGGCTACACCTTC. Translating it yields CASSHDTNYGYTF.